These T cell receptor beta chains were read from a single sample in a study of OX40 agonist ivuxolimab in advanced cancers. The protocol was immunoSEQ multiplex PCR, while the TCRdb copy is restricted to in-frame clones and leaves out a portion. The data hold 50,000 to 65,000 clones, with roughly 90% observed a single time. This material consisted of CD4+ or CD8+ T cells sorted from blood, taken in a trial of the OX40 agonist ivuxolimab. The receptor source for this set is an adult with an advanced solid tumor such as melanoma, head and neck, liver or kidney cancer. Both conserved end residues are part of each CDR3. Fields, in order: J gene, V gene, clone size, D gene, CDR3 protein, CDR3 DNA. The D gene is left open where the match is weak. For some rows the clone size is stated as once, few or many, or as a class when expanded; others skip it.

TRBJ2-5 | TRBV5-1 | - | - | CASSLSGETQYF | TGCGCCAGCAGCTTGTCGGGGGAGACCCAGTACTTC
TRBJ1-1 | TRBV28 | few | - | CASSLGGHTEAFF | TGTGCCAGCAGTTTGGGGGGCCACACTGAAGCTTTCTTT
TRBJ2-4 | TRBV9 | - | TRBD1 | CASSPQTGGKNIQYF | TGTGCCAGCAGCCCACAGACAGGGGGCAAAAACATTCAGTACTTC
TRBJ2-5 | TRBV6-5 | - | - | CASSYSTSPQETQYF | TGTGCCAGCAGTTACTCTACATCACCCCAAGAGACCCAGTACTTC
TRBJ2-7 | TRBV11-2 | once | - | CASSLVGVAYEQYF | TGTGCCAGCAGCTTAGTGGGGGTCGCCTACGAGCAGTACTTC
TRBJ2-7 | TRBV27 | - | TRBD2 | CASSPHTSGSYEQYF | TGTGCCAGCAGCCCACATACTAGCGGATCCTACGAGCAGTACTTC
TRBJ1-5 | TRBV19 | - | - | CASSIGSQPQHF | TGTGCCAGTAGTATAGGTAGTCAGCCCCAGCATTTT
TRBJ1-5 | TRBV28 | - | - | CASSLIFGVGSNQPQHF | TGTGCCAGCAGTTTAATTTTTGGGGTCGGGAGCAATCAGCCCCAGCATTTT
TRBJ2-3 | TRBV10-1 | - | - | CASSEKGPLTDTQYF | TGCGCCAGCAGTGAGAAGGGGCCGCTCACAGATACGCAGTATTTT
TRBJ1-1 | TRBV25-1 | - | - | CASSLDRGTEAFF | TGTGCCAGCAGTCTAGATCGGGGCACTGAAGCTTTCTTT
TRBJ2-3 | TRBV7-8 | - | - | CASSLKGGPDTQYF | TGTGCCAGCAGCTTAAAGGGCGGGCCAGATACGCAGTATTTT
TRBJ1-5 | TRBV19 | - | - | CASRRTDQPQHF | TGTGCCAGTAGGAGGACCGATCAGCCCCAGCATTTT
TRBJ2-3 | TRBV11-3 | - | - | CASSLISRGRTDTQYF | TGTGCCAGCAGCTTAATTTCTCGGGGGCGCACAGATACGCAGTATTTT
TRBJ2-7 | TRBV12-5 | - | TRBD1 | CASGRGQGADEQYF | TGTGCTAGTGGAAGGGGACAGGGGGCCGACGAGCAGTACTTC
TRBJ2-5 | TRBV4-3 | - | TRBD2 | CASSQELAEETQYF | TGCGCCAGCAGCCAAGAGCTAGCGGAAGAGACCCAGTACTTC
TRBJ2-1 | TRBV6-5 | - | TRBD1 | CASSYSGTGNEQFF | TGTGCCAGCAGTTACTCCGGGACAGGGAATGAGCAGTTCTTC
TRBJ2-3 | TRBV4-3 | once | - | CASSPTEGPSTDTQYF | TGCGCCAGCAGCCCCACCGAGGGACCTAGCACAGATACGCAGTATTTT
TRBJ1-5 | TRBV27 | - | - | CASSLISGRDSNQPQHF | TGTGCCAGCAGTTTAATCTCAGGTCGAGATAGCAATCAGCCCCAGCATTTT
TRBJ2-1 | TRBV19 | - | - | CASSIGSVGNNEQFF | TGTGCCAGTAGTATAGGGTCGGTTGGGAACAATGAGCAGTTCTTC
TRBJ2-7 | TRBV5-4 | - | - | CASSLKGEIYEQYF | TGTGCCAGCAGCCTTAAGGGAGAGATATACGAGCAGTACTTC
TRBJ2-1 | TRBV28 | - | TRBD2 | CASSSSLAGSSYNEQFF | TGTGCCAGCAGTTCGTCCCTAGCGGGAAGCTCCTACAATGAGCAGTTCTTC
TRBJ2-7 | TRBV9 | once | TRBD1 | CASSVGGTGADEQYF | TGTGCCAGCAGCGTAGGAGGGACAGGGGCCGACGAGCAGTACTTC
TRBJ2-1 | TRBV7-6 | - | TRBD2 | CASSYGTSGSEQFF | TGTGCCAGCAGCTACGGGACTAGCGGGAGTGAGCAGTTCTTC
TRBJ1-1 | TRBV4-2 | - | - | CASSQDWGSVRTEAFF | TGTGCCAGCAGCCAAGATTGGGGGTCGGTTCGCACTGAAGCTTTCTTT
TRBJ2-5 | TRBV5-1 | - | - | CASRWGGRGQETQYF | TGCGCCAGCAGGTGGGGGGGCCGGGGGCAAGAGACCCAGTACTTC
TRBJ2-4 | TRBV7-2 | - | - | CASSEDWYIQYF | TGTGCCAGCAGCGAGGATTGGTACATTCAGTACTTC
TRBJ1-1 | TRBV19 | - | - | CASTPRTGNTEAFF | TGTGCCAGTACCCCGAGGACGGGGAACACTGAAGCTTTCTTT
TRBJ2-1 | TRBV10-3 | - | - | CAISDQLGEQFF | TGTGCCATCAGTGACCAGCTGGGTGAGCAGTTCTTC
TRBJ1-5 | TRBV27 | - | - | CASSLFGGNQPQHF | TGTGCCAGCAGTTTATTTGGGGGCAATCAGCCCCAGCATTTT
TRBJ2-7 | TRBV5-1 | - | TRBD2 | CASSYSSGSTYEQYF | TGCGCCAGCAGCTACTCTAGCGGGAGTACCTACGAGCAGTACTTC
TRBJ2-7 | TRBV27 | - | TRBD2 | CASRGLFYEQYF | TGTGCCAGCAGGGGACTATTCTACGAGCAGTACTTC
TRBJ2-1 | TRBV7-8 | - | - | CASSLFSGNSYNEQFF | TGTGCCAGCAGCTTATTTTCCGGGAACTCCTACAATGAGCAGTTCTTC
TRBJ1-4 | TRBV19 | - | TRBD1 | CASSRDSEKLFF | TGTGCCAGTAGTAGGGACAGTGAAAAACTGTTTTTT
TRBJ2-1 | TRBV2 | - | TRBD2 | CAREESGEHRDEQFF | TGTGCCAGAGAAGAGAGCGGGGAGCATCGGGATGAGCAGTTCTTC
TRBJ1-5 | TRBV4-2 | once | - | CASSQEGGREGQPQHF | TGTGCCAGCAGCCAAGAGGGGGGCAGGGAGGGCCAGCCCCAGCATTTT
TRBJ2-1 | TRBV19 | - | - | CASSRTLSSYNEQFF | TGTGCCAGTAGTCGCACACTGAGCTCCTACAATGAGCAGTTCTTC
TRBJ2-3 | TRBV9 | - | TRBD1 | CASSEMPGTGYGDTQYF | TGTGCCAGCAGCGAGATGCCCGGGACAGGGTATGGAGATACGCAGTATTTT
TRBJ1-2 | TRBV5-1 | - | TRBD1 | CASSSGQGGHSNYGYTF | TGCGCCAGCAGCTCGGGACAGGGGGGCCATTCTAACTATGGCTACACCTTC
TRBJ1-1 | TRBV28 | - | - | CASSYIENTEAFF | TGTGCCAGCAGTTATATCGAGAACACTGAAGCTTTCTTT
TRBJ2-7 | TRBV7-8 | - | - | CASSLRREEQYF | TGTGCCAGCAGCTTAAGAAGGGAAGAGCAGTACTTC
TRBJ1-1 | TRBV11-3 | - | - | CASSFGDTEAFF | TGTGCCAGCAGCTTTGGAGACACTGAAGCTTTCTTT